The 20 T cell receptor beta chains below were found in one sample sequenced in a study of shared clonotypes between healthy human individuals. Using immunoSEQ multiplex PCR, the repertoire was profiled, and TCRdb retains in-frame clones only, with some absent. This table holds a few million clones, roughly 93% found once. What was sequenced was naive CD4+ T cells from PBMCs. Subset reported: CD45RA+ positively selected. The receptors here all came from a man younger than 35 in good health. Some clones in this sample may be carry-over from other donors' samples.

V is TRBV21-1 and J is TRBJ1-5. TRBV21-1 is designated a pseudogene. CDR3 length: 16 residues. The CDR3 sequence is CASSKGGGTLCQPQHF. CDR3 nucleotide sequence: TGTGCCAGCAGCAAAGGGGGGGGGACATTGTGTCAGCCCCAGCATTTT.

Regarding this clone: This sample includes further DNA sequences coding for the same CDR3. The CDR3 here is CASSQGGRGYTF. In nucleotides, the CDR3 is TGTGCCAGCAGCCAAGGGGGGAGGGGCTACACCTTC. This chain links TRBV28 with TRBJ1-2, with D perhaps TRBD1 (6 bases). The V end lost 6 bases, the J end lost 8 bases, and 13 bases lay between the germline ends. The CDR3 has 12 amino acids. Germline assignment: CDR1 MDHEN and CDR2 SYDVKM.

This sequence joins TRBV7-2 and TRBJ2-3, with a tentative D call TRBD1 (5 bases). The CDR3 is made up of 15 amino acids. V shed 6 bases and J shed 0 bases, with 13 bases lying between them. Germline CDR1 and CDR2: SGHTA and FQGNSA. The CDR3 region is CASRKQAFSTDTQYF. The CDR3 DNA reads as TGTGCCAGCAGGAAACAGGCGTTTAGCACAGATACGCAGTATTTT.

This chain joins TRBV30 and TRBJ2-1; the D gene is possibly TRBD1 (5 bases). V lost 0 bases and J 9 bases, leaving 9 bases between the germline ends. The germline V gene encodes CDR1 GTSNPN and CDR2 SVGIG (reference sequence). This CDR3 is 12 amino acids long. This chain's CDR3 is CAWSVRDSEQFF. The DNA of the CDR3 is TGTGCCTGGAGTGTCCGAGACAGTGAGCAGTTCTTC.

The chain carries TRBV11-3 and TRBJ1-1; D is undetermined. Germline V CDR1 and CDR2: SGHNT, YENEEA. The CDR3 runs to 13 residues. Trimming pared 1 base from V and 3 bases from J, leaving 6 bases between. This CDR3 reads CASSLGEYTEAFF. The CDR3, as DNA: TGTGCCAGCAGCTTAGGGGAATACACTGAAGCTTTCTTT.

This clone was counted between two and nine times. This CDR3 reads CAVRALNTEAFF. CDR3 bases: TGTGCCGTGAGGGCGTTGAACACTGAAGCTTTCTTT. The rearrangement links TRBV28 to TRBJ1-1; D call uncertain. Germline values: CDR1 MDHEN, CDR2 SYDVKM. This CDR3 comprises 12 residues. V lost 11 bases to trimming and J lost 0 bases, with 10 bases between them.

In regard to this clone: The sample holds other DNA sequences that translate to the same CDR3. This chain connects TRBV7-3 to TRBJ2-1; a weak D match, TRBD1 (6 bases). CDR1 SGHTA and CDR2 FQGTGA come from the germline V gene. The germline V and J ends were trimmed by 5 bases and 4 bases, with 9 bases remaining between them. The CDR3 totals 13 residues. The CDR3 sequence: CASSAGTYNEQFF. The CDR3 DNA sequence: TGTGCCAGCAGCGCCGGGACATACAATGAGCAGTTCTTC.

The chain recombines TRBV2 with TRBJ2-1, with 14 bases fitting TRBD2. The germline CDR1 and CDR2 sequences are SNHLY and FYNNEI. The CDR3 length is 13 residues. The V segment lost 6 bases and the J segment 15 bases; nucleotides outside the gene matches: 7. The CDR3 nucleotides are TGTGCCAGCAGACCGGGACTAGCGGGAGCAATGTTCTTC. This encodes CASRPGLAGAMFF.

This chain connects TRBV28 to TRBJ1-2; D remains unclear. Germline V gives CDR1 MDHEN, CDR2 SYDVKM. Trimming shortened V by 7 bases and J by 4 bases, and 13 bases separated the two germline ends. The CDR3 totals 13 residues. CDR3 protein: CASISGWRYGYTF. The CDR3 region has the DNA TGTGCCAGCATCTCGGGGTGGCGCTATGGCTACACCTTC.

The V call is TRBV7-8, the J call TRBJ2-1; the D is unclear. Germline lookup yields CDR1 SGHVS and CDR2 FQNEAQ. The V end was cut by 1 base, the J end by 0 bases, with 10 bases between. CDR3 length equals 16 residues. The chain's CDR3 is CASSLGPLSSYNEQFF. Here the CDR3 DNA reads TGTGCCAGCAGCTTAGGCCCCCTGAGCTCCTACAATGAGCAGTTCTTC.

The CDR3: CASSQEDRGLVGELFF. The DNA for the CDR3 is TGCGCCAGCAGCCAAGAGGACAGGGGATTGGTAGGGGAGCTGTTTTTT. The chain is built from TRBV4-1 and TRBJ2-2; 9 nucleotides align to TRBD1. The V and J ends lost 0 bases and 8 bases, in that order; junction bases with no gene match: 7. The germline CDR1 and CDR2 sequences are MGHRA and YSYEKL. The CDR3 extends over 16 amino acids.

The rearrangement uses TRBV5-8 and TRBJ2-2; 7 nucleotides align to TRBD2. CDR3 size: 18 residues. Looked up from germline, CDR1 is SGHTS and CDR2 is YDEGEE. The trim removed 4 bases at V and 5 bases at J, leaving 17 bases unmatched. CDR3 nucleotide sequence: TGTGCCAGCAGCCGGACGACGGTTTGGGGAGGGCCAACCGGGGAGCTGTTTTTT. Its protein product is CASSRTTVWGGPTGELFF.

The chain couples TRBV7-2 to TRBJ1-1; perhaps TRBD1 as D (5 bases). The CDR3 runs 15 residues. V gave up 5 bases and J gave up 1 base, with 14 bases separating them. Germline CDR1 is SGHTA and CDR2 is FQGNSA. CDR3 protein: CASSLAGFRNTEAFF. Here the CDR3 DNA reads TGTGCCAGCAGCCTCGCAGGGTTCCGGAACACTGAAGCTTTCTTT.

The chain carries TRBV29-1 and TRBJ2-1; D remains unclear. Germline CDR1 SQVTM, CDR2 ANQGSEA. The CDR3 sequence is 14 residues long. The V end lost 4 bases, the J end lost 4 bases, and 14 bases lay between the germline ends. The CDR3 loop reads CSVVLQLVYNEQFF. Written as DNA, the CDR3 is TGCAGCGTTGTACTCCAGTTAGTTTACAATGAGCAGTTCTTC.

The chain carries TRBV28 and TRBJ1-5; D is perhaps TRBD1 (5 bases). Germline lookup yields CDR1 MDHEN and CDR2 SYDVKM. CDR3 length: 14 amino acids. V lost 6 bases and J 2 bases, leaving 11 bases between the germline ends. The CDR3, as DNA: TGTGCCAGCAGCGTCCAGGGTGGCAATCAGCCCCAGCATTTT. Amino acids: CASSVQGGNQPQHF.

The V gene is TRBV30, the J gene TRBJ1-2; 9 bases line up with TRBD1. Trimming took 4 bases from V and 8 from J; bases not matched to a gene: 5. The CDR3 sequence is 12 residues long. Germline V gene lookup returns CDR1 GTSNPN and CDR2 SVGIG (reference sequence). CDR3 loop: CAWIDRGVGYTF. The CDR3 DNA is TGTGCCTGGATCGACAGGGGGGTGGGCTACACCTTC. The entire variable domain, with the rest obtained from reference TRBV30 and TRBJ1-2, is as follows: SQTIHQWPATLVQPVGSPLSLECTVEGTSNPNLYWYRQAAGRGLQLLFYSVGIGQISSEVPQNLSASRPQDRQFILSSKKLLLSDSGFYLCAWIDRGVGYTFGSGTRLTVV.

The genes are TRBV11-3 and TRBJ2-1; D remains unclear. The CDR3 covers 14 residues. With 6 bases removed from V and 4 bases from J, the gap between germline ends came to 13 bases. Germline CDR1 is SGHNT and CDR2 is YENEEA. The CDR3 region is CASSWSGDYNEQFF. The CDR3 bases are TGTGCCAGCAGTTGGTCCGGTGATTACAATGAGCAGTTCTTC.

The rearrangement joins TRBV5-1 to TRBJ2-7; 7 nucleotides line up with TRBD2. There are 16 residues in the CDR3. Germline trimming cut 0 bases from V and 7 bases from J; bases unmatched to any gene: 13. Germline CDR1 and CDR2: SGHRS and YFSETQ. CDR3 sequence: CASSLAPWGGVEEQYF. Written as DNA, the CDR3 is TGCGCCAGCAGCTTGGCCCCTTGGGGGGGGGTCGAGGAGCAGTACTTC.

The rearrangement joins TRBV7-3 to TRBJ1-2; TRBD1 aligns across 8 bases. This CDR3 spans 13 amino acids. Germline V gene sequence: CDR1 SGHTA, CDR2 FQGTGA. V was clipped by 0 bases and J by 8 bases; unmatched bases: 2. DNA for the CDR3: TGTGCCAGCAGCTTAACGACAGGGGCGGGCTACACCTTC. Translation: CASSLTTGAGYTF.

The rearrangement joins TRBV9 to TRBJ2-1; 12 bases line up with TRBD2. Trimming took 4 bases from V and 9 from J; bases not matched to a gene: 8. This CDR3 contains 15 residues. Germline V lookup: CDR1 SGDLS, CDR2 YYNGEE. The CDR3 coding sequence is TGTGCCAGCAGCCCTCGGACTAGCGGGGTGGGTGAGCAGTTCTTC. Translation: CASSPRTSGVGEQFF.